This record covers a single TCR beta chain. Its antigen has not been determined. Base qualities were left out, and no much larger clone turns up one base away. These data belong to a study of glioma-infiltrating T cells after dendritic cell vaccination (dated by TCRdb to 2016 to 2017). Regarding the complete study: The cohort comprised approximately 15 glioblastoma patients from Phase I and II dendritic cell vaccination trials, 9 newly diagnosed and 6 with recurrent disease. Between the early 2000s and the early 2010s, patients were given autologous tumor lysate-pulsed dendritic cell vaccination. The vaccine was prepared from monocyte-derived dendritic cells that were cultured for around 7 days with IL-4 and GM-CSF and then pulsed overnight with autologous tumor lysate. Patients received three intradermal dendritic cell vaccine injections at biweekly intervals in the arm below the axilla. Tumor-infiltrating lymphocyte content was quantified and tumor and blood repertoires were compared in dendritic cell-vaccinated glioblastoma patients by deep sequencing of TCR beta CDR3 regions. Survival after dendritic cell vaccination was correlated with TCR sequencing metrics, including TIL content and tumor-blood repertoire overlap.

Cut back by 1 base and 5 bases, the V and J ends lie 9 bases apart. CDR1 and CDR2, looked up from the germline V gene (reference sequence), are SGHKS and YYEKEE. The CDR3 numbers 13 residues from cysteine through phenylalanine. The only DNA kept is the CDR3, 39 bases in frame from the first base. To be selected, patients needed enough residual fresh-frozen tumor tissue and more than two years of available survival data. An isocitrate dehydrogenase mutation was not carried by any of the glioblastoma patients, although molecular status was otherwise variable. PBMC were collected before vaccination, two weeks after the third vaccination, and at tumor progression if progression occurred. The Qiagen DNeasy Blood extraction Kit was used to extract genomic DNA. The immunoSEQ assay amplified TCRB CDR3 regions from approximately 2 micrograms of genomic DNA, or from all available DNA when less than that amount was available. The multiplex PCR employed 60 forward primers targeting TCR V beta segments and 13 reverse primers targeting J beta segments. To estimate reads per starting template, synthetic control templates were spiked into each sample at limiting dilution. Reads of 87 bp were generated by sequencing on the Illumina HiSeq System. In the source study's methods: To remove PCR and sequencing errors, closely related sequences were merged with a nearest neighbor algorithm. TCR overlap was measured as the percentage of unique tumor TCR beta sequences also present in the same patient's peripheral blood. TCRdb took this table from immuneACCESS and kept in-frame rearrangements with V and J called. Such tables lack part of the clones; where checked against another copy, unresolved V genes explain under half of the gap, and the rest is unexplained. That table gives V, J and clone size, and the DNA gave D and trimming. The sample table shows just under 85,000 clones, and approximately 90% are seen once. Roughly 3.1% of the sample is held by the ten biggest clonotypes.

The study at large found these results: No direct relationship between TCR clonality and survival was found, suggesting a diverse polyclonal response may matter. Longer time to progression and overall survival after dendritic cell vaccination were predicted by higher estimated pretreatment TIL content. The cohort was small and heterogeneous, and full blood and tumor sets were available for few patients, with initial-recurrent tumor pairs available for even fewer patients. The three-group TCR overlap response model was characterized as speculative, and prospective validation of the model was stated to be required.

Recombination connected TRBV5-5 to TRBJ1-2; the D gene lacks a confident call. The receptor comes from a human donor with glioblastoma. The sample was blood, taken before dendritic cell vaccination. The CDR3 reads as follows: CASSLPGNYGYTF. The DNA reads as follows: TGTGCCAGCAGCTTGCCAGGAAATTATGGCTACACCTTC. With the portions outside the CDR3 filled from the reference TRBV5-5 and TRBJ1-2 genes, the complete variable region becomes DAGVTQSPTHLIKTRGQQVTLRCSPISGHKSVSWYQQVLGQGPQFIFQYYEKEERGRGNFPDRFSARQFPNYSSELNVNALLLGDSALYLCASSLPGNYGYTFGSGTRLTVV.